This T cell receptor (beta chain) was sequenced during a study of cytomegalovirus exposure and HLA in healthy donors. Researchers ran the PCR with 60 Vbeta and 13 Jbeta primers. TCRdb keeps only in-frame clones here, not all; method: immunoSEQ multiplex PCR. Among 190,000 or so clones, 75% to 85% were seen once, and the ten largest hold under 0.85%. About this clone itself: Its cognate antigen is unknown.

General study findings and limits: In a later analysis, TCR beta V- and J-gene trimming was associated with a missense DCLRE1C variant. In vitro assays verified that three CMV-associated chains recognized CMV antigens specifically.

Germline CDR1 SGDLS, CDR2 YYNGEE. J gave up 8 bases and V 0 bases, and 2 bases lay outside the gene matches. CDR3 size: 14 residues. Sequencing was done on a sample of PBMCs. V and J are TRBV9 and TRBJ2-1; TRBD1 matches at 10 bases. The TCR comes from a boy between 5 and 17 years old in good health and CMV-seronegative. CDR3 DNA: TGTGCCAGCAGCGTAGGGACAGGGGGGGATGAGCAGTTCTTC. It translates to CASSVGTGGDEQFF.